This TCR beta chain was sequenced in a study of T cells after posttransplantation cyclophosphamide. General study findings and limits: TRB overlap between skin or GI tissue T cells and blood was limited. TRB clonality was highly associated with recipient CMV seropositivity and reactivation. Donor CD8+ memory clones often dominated recipient blood repertoires at later times.

This clone was counted ten times or more. Its antigen is not identified. This CDR3 has 15 residues. V lost 5 bases, J lost 2 bases, and 13 bases lay in between. Germline V gene sequence: CDR1 SEHNR, CDR2 FQNEAQ (reference sequence). Sequencing used immunoSEQ multiplex PCR; TCRdb keeps in-frame clones, though not all of them. The sample presents some 39,000 clones, none singletons. The sample comprised PBMCs. The TCR was taken from a girl aged 10 to 17 in good health, CMV-negative, and a related stem cell transplant donor. The V and J genes are TRBV7-9 and TRBJ1-3, with unresolved D. CDR3 amino acids: CASSHVRTAGNTIYF. CDR3 DNA sequence: TGTGCCAGCAGCCATGTCCGTACAGCTGGAAACACCATATATTTT.